This TCR beta chain was recorded in a study of cytomegalovirus exposure and HLA in healthy donors. Study context: In a previous analysis, some 110 million unique TCR beta sequences were found from 150 million to 200 million T cells.

In the case of this clone: Its specificity is not known.

PCR amplification relied on 60 Vbeta primers (plus 13 Jbeta primers). The data were produced by immunoSEQ multiplex PCR, yet TCRdb's version contains in-frame clones alone and is incomplete. The sample's table shows roughly 57,000 clones. Study results and limitations: In a later analysis, TCR association rates varied by HLA locus: DRB1 most, HLA-C fewest. Later analysis reportedly placed an Asian-associated ancestry cluster below the roughly 670-donor mean in N-insertions. A link between a missense DCLRE1C variant and TCR beta V- and J-gene trimming emerged from a later analysis.

Trimming removed 11 bases at V and 3 bases at J, with 22 bases between. Germline V gives CDR1 LGHNT, CDR2 FRNRAP. The CDR3 has 15 amino acids. The receptor's source is a woman in her 30s in good health and CMV-seropositive. The chain links TRBV12-5 to TRBJ1-1; TRBD1 is a possible D gene (6 bases). Sequenced sample: PBMCs. The CDR3 DNA sequence: TGTGCTGGGACGAGTGACAGGTTCGGGGACACTGAAGCTTTCTTT. It encodes CAGTSDRFGDTEAFF.